The clone carrying this TCR beta chain has a single count. Antigen: not known. These data are taken from a study of cytomegalovirus exposure and HLA in healthy donors. Study results and caveats: Among TCR beta chains of equal frequency, HLA-associated ones were more clonally expanded in a later analysis.

Primers for the PCR totalled 60 Vbeta and 13 Jbeta. Generated by immunoSEQ multiplex PCR, the TCRdb table keeps only in-frame clones and is missing some. The sample has around 98,000 clones, 65% to 80% seen once. This CDR3 contains 16 residues. V gave up 0 bases and J gave up 7 bases; unmatched junction bases: 7. Germline V gives CDR1 SGHTA, CDR2 FQGNSA. The chain employs TRBV7-2 and TRBJ2-1; TRBD2 matches at 9 bases. Sequenced sample: PBMCs. The source is a human donor in good health. In nucleotides, the CDR3 is TGTGCCAGCAGCTTAGCGCGTGCGGGAGGGTTTAATGAGCAGTTCTTC. Protein: CASSLARAGGFNEQFF.